The T cell receptor beta chain described here comes from a study of cytomegalovirus exposure and HLA in healthy donors. CDR1 and CDR2 from the germline V gene are MGHRA and YSYEKL. This CDR3 is built from 13 residues. J gave up 7 bases and V 6 bases, and 7 bases lay outside the gene matches. Regarding this clone: Its antigen is currently unknown.

Study results and limitations: Most TCR sequences showed up rarely, but some public TCRs showed up in many donors. Sequencing probably produced one cluster of sequence variants that were highly shared.

Researchers ran the PCR with 60 Vbeta and 13 Jbeta primers. Only in-frame clones appear in the TCRdb table, and some are missing; sequencing was by immunoSEQ multiplex PCR. The table has roughly 180,000 clones, around 84% seen once; the top ten hold 1%. This receptor was taken from a boy under 10 years old in good health and CMV-seronegative. The chain employs TRBV4-1 and TRBJ1-2, with 8 bases that match TRBD1. Sequences were obtained from PBMCs. The chain's CDR3 is CASRRTGIGGYTF. The DNA for the CDR3 is TGCGCCAGCAGACGGACAGGGATCGGTGGCTACACCTTC.